This T cell receptor beta chain is from a study of shared clonotypes between healthy human individuals. The run depth of the assay was deep. Produced via immunoSEQ multiplex PCR; TCRdb's table is partial and in-frame only. Altogether roughly 2.5 million clones are present, roughly 92% being singletons, with the ten largest covering over 0.12%. The CD4+ fraction was divided into a CD45RA+ naive subset and a CD45RA-negative memory subset. This CDR3 comprises 13 residues. The clonotype originates from a young man in good health. The V call is TRBV21-1, the J call TRBJ1-3. TRBV21-1 counts as a pseudogene. The sequenced sample consisted of naive CD4+ T cells sorted from blood. The sample's subset: CD45RA+ positively selected. The CDR3: CASSGVSGNTIYF. CDR3 bases: TGTGCCAGCAGCGGGGTTTCTGGAAACACCATATATTTT.